This is a list of T cell receptor beta chains from one sample in a study of cytomegalovirus exposure and HLA in healthy donors. Clones were sequenced by immunoSEQ multiplex PCR, and TCRdb holds only the in-frame ones, with some missing. The table lists 170,000 or so clones, 80% of them singletons. Sequencing was done on a sample of PBMCs. These receptors were taken from a man between 40 and 49 years old in good health and CMV-seronegative. Each CDR3 is given with its conserved first and last residue. The order of the fields is J gene, clone size, V gene, D gene, CDR3 DNA, CDR3 protein. A D gene is named only where the DNA matches it firmly. Expanded clones get a size class; other rows say once, few or many, or leave the size out.

j_call: TRBJ2-4
clone_size: few
v_call: TRBV29-1
d_call: TRBD2
cdr3_nt: TGCAGCGTCGTAGCGGGAGGGAACAAAAACATTCAGTACTTC
cdr3_aa: CSVVAGGNKNIQYF

j_call: TRBJ2-5
clone_size: .
v_call: TRBV9
d_call: .
cdr3_nt: TGTGCCAGCAGCGTAGATAGCATGTCCCGGGAGACCCAGTACTTC
cdr3_aa: CASSVDSMSRETQYF

j_call: TRBJ1-1
clone_size: once
v_call: TRBV9
d_call: .
cdr3_nt: TGTGCCAGCAGCGTGGGGCGGAACACTGAAGCTTTCTTT
cdr3_aa: CASSVGRNTEAFF

j_call: TRBJ1-1
clone_size: .
v_call: TRBV5-6
d_call: TRBD1
cdr3_nt: TGTGCCAGCAGCTTGGTAGGGCAGGGGGCAGGGATGAACACTGAAGCTTTCTTT
cdr3_aa: CASSLVGQGAGMNTEAFF

j_call: TRBJ2-7
clone_size: .
v_call: TRBV5-1
d_call: .
cdr3_nt: TGCGCCAGCAGCTTGAGGAGGGGCCTCTCCGAGCAGTACTTC
cdr3_aa: CASSLRRGLSEQYF

j_call: TRBJ2-1
clone_size: .
v_call: TRBV16
d_call: TRBD1
cdr3_nt: TGTGCCAGCAGCCAATCGGCAGGGGGCCATGAGCAGTTCTTC
cdr3_aa: CASSQSAGGHEQFF

j_call: TRBJ1-1
clone_size: .
v_call: TRBV18
d_call: TRBD1
cdr3_nt: TGTGCCAGCTCACCGGGGACAGGGCGATTTGAAGCTTTCTTT
cdr3_aa: CASSPGTGRFEAFF

j_call: TRBJ2-7
clone_size: .
v_call: TRBV5-4
d_call: .
cdr3_nt: TGTGCCAGCAGCCTGGACAGATACTACGAGCAGTACTTC
cdr3_aa: CASSLDRYYEQYF

j_call: TRBJ2-1
clone_size: few
v_call: TRBV6-6
d_call: .
cdr3_nt: TGTGCCAGCAGTTTTTCCAGGGTCTACAATGAGCAGTTCTTC
cdr3_aa: CASSFSRVYNEQFF

j_call: TRBJ1-2
clone_size: .
v_call: TRBV18
d_call: .
cdr3_nt: TGTGCCAGCTCACCACCGGAATGGCAGGGTTCTAACTATGGCTACACCTTC
cdr3_aa: CASSPPEWQGSNYGYTF

j_call: TRBJ2-1
clone_size: .
v_call: TRBV27
d_call: TRBD1
cdr3_nt: TGTGCCAGCAGTTTAGGGACAGGGTCGGGTGAGCAGTTCTTC
cdr3_aa: CASSLGTGSGEQFF

j_call: TRBJ2-5
clone_size: .
v_call: TRBV6-4
d_call: .
cdr3_nt: TGTGCCAGCAGTGACTCGTTCGGGGGACAGGAGACCCAGTACTTC
cdr3_aa: CASSDSFGGQETQYF

j_call: TRBJ2-5
clone_size: few
v_call: TRBV2
d_call: TRBD2
cdr3_nt: TGTGCCAGCAGTGGAACGGGGGGGAGACAGGAGACCCAGTACTTC
cdr3_aa: CASSGTGGRQETQYF

j_call: TRBJ2-3
clone_size: .
v_call: TRBV4-3
d_call: TRBD2
cdr3_nt: TGCGCCAGCAGCCAAAATGGGGGGACTAGCGGCACAGATACGCAGTATTTT
cdr3_aa: CASSQNGGTSGTDTQYF

j_call: TRBJ2-1
clone_size: .
v_call: TRBV14
d_call: TRBD2
cdr3_nt: TGTGCCAGCAGCCCGTACGGACTAGCGAATGAGCAGTTCTTC
cdr3_aa: CASSPYGLANEQFF

j_call: TRBJ2-5
clone_size: .
v_call: TRBV7-2
d_call: TRBD1
cdr3_nt: TGTGCCAGCAGCCAGACAGGGCAGGAGACCCAGTACTTC
cdr3_aa: CASSQTGQETQYF

j_call: TRBJ2-2
clone_size: .
v_call: TRBV2
d_call: .
cdr3_nt: TGTGCCAGCAGGACAGACACAAAGGGAACCGGGGAGCTGTTTTTT
cdr3_aa: CASRTDTKGTGELFF

j_call: TRBJ2-3
clone_size: .
v_call: TRBV11-2
d_call: TRBD2
cdr3_nt: TGTGCCAGCAGCTCAGCGGGAGGCGGCACAGATACGCAGTATTTT
cdr3_aa: CASSSAGGGTDTQYF

j_call: TRBJ2-7
clone_size: .
v_call: TRBV27
d_call: TRBD1
cdr3_nt: TGTGCCAGCAGTCGGACAGGGGGAGAGGATGCCTACGAGCAGTACTTC
cdr3_aa: CASSRTGGEDAYEQYF

j_call: TRBJ2-5
clone_size: .
v_call: TRBV7-2
d_call: .
cdr3_nt: TGTGCCAGCAGTCAATCCAACGAAGTAACGGGGACCCAGTACTTC
cdr3_aa: CASSQSNEVTGTQYF

j_call: TRBJ1-5
clone_size: .
v_call: TRBV6-4
d_call: .
cdr3_nt: TGTGCCAGCAAATCTTCAGACAGAGCAGGGTGGCCCCAGCATTTT
cdr3_aa: CASKSSDRAGWPQHF

j_call: TRBJ2-7
clone_size: .
v_call: TRBV7-2
d_call: .
cdr3_nt: TGTGCCAGCAGCTTAGACAGGGCGAACGAGCAGTACTTC
cdr3_aa: CASSLDRANEQYF

j_call: TRBJ2-1
clone_size: .
v_call: TRBV18
d_call: .
cdr3_nt: TGTGCCAGCTCACCAGGCCCTCAGGGGTACAATGAGCAGTTCTTC
cdr3_aa: CASSPGPQGYNEQFF

j_call: TRBJ1-3
clone_size: .
v_call: TRBV6-5
d_call: .
cdr3_nt: TGTGCCAGCACCTCCCGGTCAGGAAACACCATATATTTT
cdr3_aa: CASTSRSGNTIYF

j_call: TRBJ2-1
clone_size: .
v_call: TRBV4-3
d_call: .
cdr3_nt: TGCGCCAGCAGCCAAGAATATTCCCCCACGGGGGAGCAGTTCTTC
cdr3_aa: CASSQEYSPTGEQFF

j_call: TRBJ1-6
clone_size: few
v_call: TRBV5-6
d_call: .
cdr3_nt: TGTGCCAGCAGCTTGACAGACCGTCATAATTCACCCCTCCACTTT
cdr3_aa: CASSLTDRHNSPLHF

j_call: TRBJ1-1
clone_size: few
v_call: TRBV7-9
d_call: .
cdr3_nt: TGTGCCAGCAGCTTAAATGGACTTCGGAACACTGAAGCTTTCTTT
cdr3_aa: CASSLNGLRNTEAFF

j_call: TRBJ1-1
clone_size: .
v_call: TRBV5-1
d_call: .
cdr3_nt: TGCGCCAGCAGCTTTTCTGGGACTAATGTCGCTGAAGCTTTCTTT
cdr3_aa: CASSFSGTNVAEAFF

j_call: TRBJ2-1
clone_size: .
v_call: TRBV2
d_call: .
cdr3_nt: TGTGCCACCTCTATCGGGACTTCCAATGAGCAGTTCTTC
cdr3_aa: CATSIGTSNEQFF

j_call: TRBJ2-2
clone_size: .
v_call: TRBV18
d_call: .
cdr3_nt: TGTGCCAGCTCACCACAGGGGGTCAGGGGCACCGGGGAGCTGTTTTTT
cdr3_aa: CASSPQGVRGTGELFF

j_call: TRBJ1-5
clone_size: once
v_call: TRBV19
d_call: .
cdr3_nt: TGTGCCAGTAGTATGAGGCCCCCCAATCAGCCCCAGCATTTT
cdr3_aa: CASSMRPPNQPQHF

j_call: TRBJ1-5
clone_size: .
v_call: TRBV19
d_call: .
cdr3_nt: TGTGCCAGTAGTGGCCCGGGAAGTCCGCCCCAGCATTTT
cdr3_aa: CASSGPGSPPQHF

j_call: TRBJ1-6
clone_size: .
v_call: TRBV19
d_call: TRBD1
cdr3_nt: TGTGCCAGTGGACAGGGACTTAATTCACCCCTCCACTTT
cdr3_aa: CASGQGLNSPLHF

j_call: TRBJ1-1
clone_size: once
v_call: TRBV5-4
d_call: .
cdr3_nt: TGTGCCAGCAGCCGGGGGGGGGAGAGTAGCACTGAAGCTTTCTTT
cdr3_aa: CASSRGGESSTEAFF

j_call: TRBJ1-4
clone_size: .
v_call: TRBV7-2
d_call: .
cdr3_nt: TGTGCCAGCAGCTCGTACTACGGTGCAACTAATGAAAAACTGTTTTTT
cdr3_aa: CASSSYYGATNEKLFF

j_call: TRBJ1-1
clone_size: .
v_call: TRBV29-1
d_call: .
cdr3_nt: TGCAGCGGCCGGATTCAGGGGAACACTGAAGCTTTCTTT
cdr3_aa: CSGRIQGNTEAFF

j_call: TRBJ2-5
clone_size: .
v_call: TRBV7-8
d_call: .
cdr3_nt: TGTGCCAGCAGCCCAATGCGGGGAGGACCGGAGGAGACCCAGTACTTC
cdr3_aa: CASSPMRGGPEETQYF

j_call: TRBJ2-1
clone_size: .
v_call: TRBV5-4
d_call: TRBD2
cdr3_nt: TGTGCCAGCAGTCTCGAGGGGACTAGGGGGAATGAGCAGTTCTTC
cdr3_aa: CASSLEGTRGNEQFF

j_call: TRBJ2-2
clone_size: .
v_call: TRBV9
d_call: .
cdr3_nt: TGTGCCAGCAGCGAATTGGGGGGCACCGGGGAGCTGTTTTTT
cdr3_aa: CASSELGGTGELFF

j_call: TRBJ1-1
clone_size: .
v_call: TRBV5-6
d_call: TRBD1
cdr3_nt: TGTGCCAGCGCTCCCCAGGGGGCTGTGGGCACTGAAGCTTTCTTT
cdr3_aa: CASAPQGAVGTEAFF

j_call: TRBJ1-3
clone_size: .
v_call: TRBV4-3
d_call: .
cdr3_nt: TGCGCCAGCAGCCCGCGGGTCAATGGAAACACCATATATTTT
cdr3_aa: CASSPRVNGNTIYF

j_call: TRBJ1-1
clone_size: once
v_call: TRBV7-6
d_call: .
cdr3_nt: TGTGCCAGCAGCTCAGGACTGGAACGCACTGAAGCTTTCTTT
cdr3_aa: CASSSGLERTEAFF

j_call: TRBJ2-2
clone_size: .
v_call: TRBV7-2
d_call: TRBD2
cdr3_nt: TGTGCCAGCAGCCTCGGACTAGCGGGAGGGCCTGGCGGGGAGCTGTTTTTT
cdr3_aa: CASSLGLAGGPGGELFF

j_call: TRBJ1-2
clone_size: .
v_call: TRBV16
d_call: TRBD1
cdr3_nt: TGTGCCAGCAGCCTCCGAGGGGACAGGGTCCCCTATGGCTACACCTTC
cdr3_aa: CASSLRGDRVPYGYTF

j_call: TRBJ1-3
clone_size: .
v_call: TRBV7-9
d_call: .
cdr3_nt: TGTGCCAGCAGCTTAGTTCGGCCGGGGGTAAAGACCATATATTTT
cdr3_aa: CASSLVRPGVKTIYF

j_call: TRBJ2-2
clone_size: .
v_call: TRBV18
d_call: TRBD1
cdr3_nt: TGTGCCAGCTCACCCCAAGGGACAGGGGGGCACACCGGGGAGCTGTTTTTT
cdr3_aa: CASSPQGTGGHTGELFF

j_call: TRBJ2-7
clone_size: .
v_call: TRBV7-3
d_call: TRBD2
cdr3_nt: TGTGCCAGCAGCGCCAGTGGCGGGAGTATCTACGAGCAGTACTTC
cdr3_aa: CASSASGGSIYEQYF

j_call: TRBJ2-1
clone_size: .
v_call: TRBV27
d_call: TRBD1
cdr3_nt: TGTGCCAGCACCCCGGACAGGGATAGTGACAATGAGCAGTTCTTC
cdr3_aa: CASTPDRDSDNEQFF